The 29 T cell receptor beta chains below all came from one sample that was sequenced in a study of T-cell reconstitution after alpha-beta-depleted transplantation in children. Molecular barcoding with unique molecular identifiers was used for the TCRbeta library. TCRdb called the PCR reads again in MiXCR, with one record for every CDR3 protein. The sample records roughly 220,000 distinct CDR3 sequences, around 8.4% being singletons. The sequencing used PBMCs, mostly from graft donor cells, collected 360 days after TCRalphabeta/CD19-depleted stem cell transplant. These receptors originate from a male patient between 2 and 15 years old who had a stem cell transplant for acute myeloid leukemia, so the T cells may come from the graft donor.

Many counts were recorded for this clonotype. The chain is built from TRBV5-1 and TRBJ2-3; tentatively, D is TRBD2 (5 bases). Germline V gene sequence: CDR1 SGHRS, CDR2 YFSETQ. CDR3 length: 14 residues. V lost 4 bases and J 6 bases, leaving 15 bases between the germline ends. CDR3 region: CASSPDLVQDTQYF. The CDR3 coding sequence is TGCGCCAGCAGCCCGGACTTAGTTCAGGATACGCAGTATTTT.

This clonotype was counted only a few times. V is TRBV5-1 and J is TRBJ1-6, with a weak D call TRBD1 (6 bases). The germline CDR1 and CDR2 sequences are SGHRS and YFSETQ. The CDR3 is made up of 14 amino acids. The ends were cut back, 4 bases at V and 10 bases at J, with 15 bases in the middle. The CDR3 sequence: CASSLGDKGSPLHF. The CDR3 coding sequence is TGCGCCAGCAGCCTAGGGGACAAGGGATCACCCCTCCACTTT.

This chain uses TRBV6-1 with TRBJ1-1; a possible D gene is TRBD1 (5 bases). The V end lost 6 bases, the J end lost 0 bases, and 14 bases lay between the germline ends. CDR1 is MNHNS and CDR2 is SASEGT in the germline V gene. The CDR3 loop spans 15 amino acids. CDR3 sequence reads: CASSRSGNLNTEAFF. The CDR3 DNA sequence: TGTGCCAGCAGCAGATCAGGGAACCTGAACACTGAAGCTTTCTTT.

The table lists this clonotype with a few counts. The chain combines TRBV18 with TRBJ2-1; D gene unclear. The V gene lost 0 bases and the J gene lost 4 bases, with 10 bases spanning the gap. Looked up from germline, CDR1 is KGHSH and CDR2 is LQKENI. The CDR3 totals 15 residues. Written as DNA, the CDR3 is TGTGCCAGCTCACCACCGGGGATTTCTTACAATGAGCAGTTCTTC. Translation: CASSPPGISYNEQFF.

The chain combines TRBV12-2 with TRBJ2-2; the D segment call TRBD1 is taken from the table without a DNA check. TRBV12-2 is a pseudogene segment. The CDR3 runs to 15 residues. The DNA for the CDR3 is TGTGCAAGTCGCTTAGAGGGACAGGTCACCGGGGAGCTGTTTTTT. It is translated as CASRLEGQVTGELFF.

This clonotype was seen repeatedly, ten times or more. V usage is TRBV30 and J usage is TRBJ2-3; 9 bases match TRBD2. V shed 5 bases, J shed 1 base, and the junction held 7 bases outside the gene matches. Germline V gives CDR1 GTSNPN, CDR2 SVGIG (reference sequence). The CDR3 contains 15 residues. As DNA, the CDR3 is TGTGCCTGGCTCCTAGCGGGGACCCGCACAGATACGCAGTATTTT. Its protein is CAWLLAGTRTDTQYF.

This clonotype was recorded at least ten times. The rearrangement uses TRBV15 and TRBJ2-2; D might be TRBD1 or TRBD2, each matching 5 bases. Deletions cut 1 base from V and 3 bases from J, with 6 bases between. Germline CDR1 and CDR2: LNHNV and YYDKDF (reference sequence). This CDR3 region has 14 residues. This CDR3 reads CATSRVGDTGELFF. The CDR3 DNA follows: TGTGCCACCAGCAGAGTGGGGGACACCGGGGAGCTGTTTTTT.

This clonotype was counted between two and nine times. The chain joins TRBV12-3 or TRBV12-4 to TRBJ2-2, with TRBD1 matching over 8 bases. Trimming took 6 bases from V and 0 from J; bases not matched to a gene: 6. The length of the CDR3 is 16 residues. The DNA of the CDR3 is TGTGCCAGCAGGATCGACAGGGGAGCGAACACCGGGGAGCTGTTTTTT. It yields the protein CASRIDRGANTGELFF.

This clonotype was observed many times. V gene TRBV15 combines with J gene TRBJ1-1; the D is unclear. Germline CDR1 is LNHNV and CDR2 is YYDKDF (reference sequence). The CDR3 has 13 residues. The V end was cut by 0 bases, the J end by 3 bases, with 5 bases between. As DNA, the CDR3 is TGTGCCACCAGCAGAGATGCAGACACTGAAGCTTTCTTT. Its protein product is CATSRDADTEAFF.

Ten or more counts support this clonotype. CDR3 DNA: TGCGCCAGCAGCTTGGCGGCGGGAGGGCCAGATACGCAGTATTTT. It yields the protein CASSLAAGGPDTQYF. The V gene is TRBV5-1, the J gene TRBJ2-3; 9 bases agree with TRBD2. The CDR3 sequence is 15 residues long. The germline gives CDR1 SGHRS, CDR2 YFSETQ. Trimming took 0 bases from V and 4 from J; bases not matched to a gene: 3.

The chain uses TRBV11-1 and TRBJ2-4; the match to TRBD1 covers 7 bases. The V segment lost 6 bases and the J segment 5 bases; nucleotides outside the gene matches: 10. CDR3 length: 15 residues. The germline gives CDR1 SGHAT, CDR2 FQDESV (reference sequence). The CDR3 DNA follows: TGTGCCAGCAGGGTGGGACAGAATGGCGAAAACATTCAGTACTTC. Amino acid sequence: CASRVGQNGENIQYF.

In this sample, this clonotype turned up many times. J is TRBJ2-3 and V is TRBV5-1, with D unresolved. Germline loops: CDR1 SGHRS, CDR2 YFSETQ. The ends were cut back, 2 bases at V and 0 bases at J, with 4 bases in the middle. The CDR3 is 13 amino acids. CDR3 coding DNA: TGCGCCAGCAGCTTCGGAAGCACAGATACGCAGTATTTT. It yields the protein CASSFGSTDTQYF.

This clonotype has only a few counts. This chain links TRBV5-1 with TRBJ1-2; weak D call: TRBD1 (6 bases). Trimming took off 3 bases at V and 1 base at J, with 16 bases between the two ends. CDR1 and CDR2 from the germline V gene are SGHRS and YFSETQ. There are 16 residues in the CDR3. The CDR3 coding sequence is TGCGCCAGCAGCTCGGAGACAGGTTCCAATAACTATGGCTACACCTTC. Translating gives CASSSETGSNNYGYTF.

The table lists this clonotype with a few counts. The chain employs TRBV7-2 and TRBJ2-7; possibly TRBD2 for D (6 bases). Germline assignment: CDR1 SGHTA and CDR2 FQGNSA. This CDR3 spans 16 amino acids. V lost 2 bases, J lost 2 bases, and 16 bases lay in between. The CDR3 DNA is TGTGCCAGCAGCTTAAGAACTGGGCGGGGACCCTACGAGCAGTACGTC. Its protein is CASSLRTGRGPYEQYV.

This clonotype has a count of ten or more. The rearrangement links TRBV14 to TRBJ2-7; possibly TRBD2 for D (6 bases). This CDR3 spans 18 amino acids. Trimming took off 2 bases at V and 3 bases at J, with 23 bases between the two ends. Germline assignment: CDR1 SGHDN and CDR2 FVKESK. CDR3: CASSQRSILARSFYEQYF. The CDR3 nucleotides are TGTGCCAGCAGCCAACGTTCGATCCTAGCGAGGTCCTTCTACGAGCAGTACTTC.

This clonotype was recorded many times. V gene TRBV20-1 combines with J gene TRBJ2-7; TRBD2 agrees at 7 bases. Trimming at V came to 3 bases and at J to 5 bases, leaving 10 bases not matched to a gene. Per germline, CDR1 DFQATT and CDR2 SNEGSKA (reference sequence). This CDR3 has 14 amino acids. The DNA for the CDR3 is TGCAGTGCTAGGGGCGACGCCGGGACTAACGAGCAGTACTTC. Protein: CSARGDAGTNEQYF.

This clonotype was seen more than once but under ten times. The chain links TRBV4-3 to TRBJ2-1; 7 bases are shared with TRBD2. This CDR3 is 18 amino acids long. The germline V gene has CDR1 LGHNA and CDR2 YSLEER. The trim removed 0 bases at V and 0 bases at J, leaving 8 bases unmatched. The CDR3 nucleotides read TGCGCCAGCAGCCAAGATTCTCACGGGGGGAGCTCCTACAATGAGCAGTTCTTC. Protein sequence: CASSQDSHGGSSYNEQFF.

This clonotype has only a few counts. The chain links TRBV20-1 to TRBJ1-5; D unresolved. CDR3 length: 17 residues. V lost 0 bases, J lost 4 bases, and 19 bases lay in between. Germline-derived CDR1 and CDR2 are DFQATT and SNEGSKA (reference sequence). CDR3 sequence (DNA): TGCAGTGCTAGAGATCGAAGACGGACCTCTTATAATCAGCCCCAGCATTTT. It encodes CSARDRRRTSYNQPQHF.

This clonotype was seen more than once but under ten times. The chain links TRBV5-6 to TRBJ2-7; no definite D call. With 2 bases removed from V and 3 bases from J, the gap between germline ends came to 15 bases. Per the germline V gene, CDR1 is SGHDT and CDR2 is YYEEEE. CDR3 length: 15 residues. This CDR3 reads CASSFRRRQFYEQYV. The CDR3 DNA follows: TGTGCCAGCAGCTTCCGTAGAAGGCAGTTCTACGAGCAGTACGTC.

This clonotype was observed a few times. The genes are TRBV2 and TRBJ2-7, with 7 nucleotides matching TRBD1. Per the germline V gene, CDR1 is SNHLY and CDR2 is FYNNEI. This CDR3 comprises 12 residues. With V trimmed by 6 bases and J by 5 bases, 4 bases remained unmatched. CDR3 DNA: TGTGCCAGCAGGGGACAGACGGACGAGCAGTACGTC. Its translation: CASRGQTDEQYV.

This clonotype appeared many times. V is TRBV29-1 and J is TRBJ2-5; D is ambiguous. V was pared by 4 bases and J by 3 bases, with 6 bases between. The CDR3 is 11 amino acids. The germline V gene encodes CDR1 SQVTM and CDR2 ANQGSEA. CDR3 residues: CSVGTEETQYF. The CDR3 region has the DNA TGCAGCGTTGGGACGGAAGAGACCCAGTACTTC.

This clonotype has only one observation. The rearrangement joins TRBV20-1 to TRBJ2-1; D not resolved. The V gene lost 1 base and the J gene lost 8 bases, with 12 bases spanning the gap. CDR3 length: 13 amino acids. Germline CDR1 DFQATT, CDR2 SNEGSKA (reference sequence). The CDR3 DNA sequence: TGCAGTGCTAGAGGAACGGGCTGGGATGAGCAGTTCTTC. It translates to CSARGTGWDEQFF.

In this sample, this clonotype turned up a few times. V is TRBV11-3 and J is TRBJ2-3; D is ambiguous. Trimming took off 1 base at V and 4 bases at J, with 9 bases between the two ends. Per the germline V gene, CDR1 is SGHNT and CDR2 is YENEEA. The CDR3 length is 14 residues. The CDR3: CASSLGRWADTQYF. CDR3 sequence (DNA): TGTGCCAGCAGCTTAGGGCGGTGGGCAGATACGCAGTATTTT.

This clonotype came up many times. The CDR3 region is CSVGGDGRDSGNTIYF. The CDR3 nucleotides read TGCAGCGTGGGAGGGGATGGCAGAGACTCTGGAAACACCATATATTTT. This sequence joins TRBV29-1 and TRBJ1-3; the D gene is possibly TRBD1 (5 bases). This CDR3 is built from 16 residues. Germline CDR1 is SQVTM and CDR2 is ANQGSEA. Trimming removed 6 bases at V and 0 bases at J, with 18 bases between.

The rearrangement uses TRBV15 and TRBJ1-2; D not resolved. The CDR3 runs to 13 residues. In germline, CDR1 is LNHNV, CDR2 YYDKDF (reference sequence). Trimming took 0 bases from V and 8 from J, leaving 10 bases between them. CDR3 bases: TGTGCCACCAGCAGAGATCCCGGGGAGGGCTACACCTTC. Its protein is CATSRDPGEGYTF.

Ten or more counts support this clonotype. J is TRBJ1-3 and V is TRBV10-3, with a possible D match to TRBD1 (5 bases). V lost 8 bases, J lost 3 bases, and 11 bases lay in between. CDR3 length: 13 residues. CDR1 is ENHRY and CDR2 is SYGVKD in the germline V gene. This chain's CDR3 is CAIGAHVGNTIYF. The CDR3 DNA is TGTGCCATCGGGGCTCACGTTGGAAACACCATATATTTT.

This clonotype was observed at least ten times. CDR3 DNA sequence: TGTGCCAGCAGTTGGACAGGGAGCAATCAGCCCCAGCATTTT. Amino acids: CASSWTGSNQPQHF. This sequence joins TRBV12-3 or TRBV12-4 and TRBJ1-5, with TRBD1 identical over 8 bases. The CDR3 has 14 amino acids. The J segment lost 1 base and the V segment lost 4 bases, leaving 0 bases of the junction unmatched.

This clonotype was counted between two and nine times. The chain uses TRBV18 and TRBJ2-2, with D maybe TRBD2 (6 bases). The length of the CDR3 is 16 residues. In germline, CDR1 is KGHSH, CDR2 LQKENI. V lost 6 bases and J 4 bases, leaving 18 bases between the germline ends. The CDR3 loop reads CASSEQMTSITGELFF. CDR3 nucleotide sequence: TGTGCCAGCTCGGAACAAATGACTAGTATCACCGGGGAGCTGTTTTTT.

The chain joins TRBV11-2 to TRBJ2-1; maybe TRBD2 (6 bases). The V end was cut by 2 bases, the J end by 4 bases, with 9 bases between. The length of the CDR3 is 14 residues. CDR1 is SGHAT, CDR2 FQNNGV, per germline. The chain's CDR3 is CASSLQSGYNEQFF. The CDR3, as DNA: TGTGCCAGCAGCTTACAGAGCGGGTACAATGAGCAGTTCTTC. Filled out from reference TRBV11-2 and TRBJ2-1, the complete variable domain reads EAGVAQSPRYKIIEKRQSVAFWCNPISGHATLYWYQQILGQGPKLLIQFQNNGVVDDSQLPKDRFSAERLKGVDSTLKIQPAKLEDSAVYLCASSLQSGYNEQFFGPGTRLTVL.